This T cell receptor beta chain is drawn from a study of glioma-infiltrating T cells. This clonotype showed up many times. The iRepertoire nested amplicon-rescue multiplex PCR amplified TCR alpha and beta CDR3s from RNA. MiXCR, applied by TCRdb to the multiplex PCR reads, yields one record per CDR3 protein. The table has about 3,900 distinct CDR3 sequences, roughly 30% seen once. The CDR3 extends over 18 amino acids. V shed 5 bases, J shed 4 bases, and the junction held 8 bases outside the gene matches. Germline-derived CDR1 and CDR2 are LNHDA and SQIVND (reference sequence). The TCR originated in a human donor with low-grade glioma or glioblastoma, undergoing nonglioma brain surgery, or in good health (not recorded which). The sample taken for sequencing was glioma tissue, nonneoplastic brain tissue, or PBMCs (not recorded which). J is TRBJ2-2 and V is TRBV19; 15 bases are shared with TRBD2. The CDR3 sequence is CASSARGTSGGSTGELFF. The CDR3 DNA reads TGTGCCAGTAGTGCCCGCGGGACTAGCGGGGGGTCCACCGGGGAGCTGTTTTTT.